This TCR beta chain comes out of a study of CD8 T cells in Susac syndrome. CDR3 length: 13 amino acids. Germline V gene sequence: CDR1 SQVTM, CDR2 ANQGSEA. After removal of 4 bases from V and 8 bases from J, the junction contained 8 bases not matched to a gene. The RNA, roughly 0.45 to 1 ug, was put through reverse transcription using random hexamers. From the immunoSEQ multiplex PCR reads, TCRdb called clonotypes with MiXCR, one entry per CDR3 protein. The sample shows about 300,000 distinct CDR3 sequences, roughly nine tenths of them seen only once. Sequencing of TCR beta covered CD8+ and CD4+ T cells obtained from blood. Both CD4+ and CD8+ T cells were negatively isolated, and TEMRA cells underwent FACS enrichment.

The TCR comes from a human donor with multiple sclerosis. The chain combines TRBV29-1 with TRBJ1-3; 7 bases match TRBD1. Sequenced: CD4+ T cells from PBMCs. The CDR3 coding sequence is TGCAGCGTTGCTCAGACAGGGCAAGACACCATATATTTT. Its protein product is CSVAQTGQDTIYF.